This entry concerns a single T cell receptor beta chain. Its target is not known. The data originate from a study of sequential checkpoint blockade in melanoma. Overall study: After nivolumab or ipilimumab alone, roughly 20 patients had week-13 rebiopsies. The study's findings and limits: Tumor T-cell fraction and clonality correlated with PD-L1 and CD8+ counts.

The method was immunoSEQ multiplex PCR; TCRdb's version includes in-frame clones alone and lacks a portion of them. The sample carries roughly 5,400 clones, about a sixth recorded once. The treatment here: randomized to nivolumab then ipilimumab (arm A) or the reverse (arm B). The CDR3 is 15 amino acids. V was trimmed by 4 bases and J by 0 bases, leaving 9 bases between them. Germline V lookup: CDR1 KGHSH, CDR2 LQKENI. The starting material was tumor tissue (inferred from file names), obtained from a patient given nivolumab and ipilimumab in sequence. The V gene is TRBV18, the J gene TRBJ2-2; D is unresolved. This clonotype originated in a human donor with melanoma. The CDR3 DNA follows: TGTGCCAGCTCACTCGTAGCCCCGAACACCGGGGAGCTGTTTTTT. It is translated as CASSLVAPNTGELFF.